The 27 T cell receptor beta chains in this list originate from one sample, sequenced in a study of T cell responses to AZD1222 COVID-19 vaccine. The assay was immunoSEQ multiplex PCR, and TCRdb's table has in-frame clones only and misses some. The sample has about 130,000 clones, approximately 89% seen once. Sequenced material: peripheral blood, taken on day 0 of AZD1222 vaccination. The receptor source for this set is an adult in good health.

The V gene is TRBV18, the J gene TRBJ1-1; tentatively, D is TRBD1 (6 bases). V gave up 2 bases and J gave up 7 bases, with 11 bases separating them. The CDR3 sequence is 13 residues long. Germline-derived CDR1 and CDR2 are KGHSH and LQKENI. CDR3 in amino acids: CASSPKQGLEAFF. The CDR3 nucleotides read TGTGCCAGCTCACCAAAACAGGGACTTGAAGCTTTCTTT.

V gene TRBV6-2 or TRBV6-3 combines with J gene TRBJ2-7, with D possibly being TRBD2 (5 bases). Looked up from germline, CDR1 is MNHEY and CDR2 is SVGEGT. The CDR3 length is 12 residues. The V gene lost 5 bases and the J gene lost 2 bases, with 7 bases spanning the gap. The CDR3, as DNA: TGTGCCAGCAGTCGGACTGCCTACGAGCAGTACTTC. Translation gives CASSRTAYEQYF.

The V call is TRBV6-6, the J call TRBJ1-2; 7 bases agree with TRBD1. Looked up from germline, CDR1 is MNHNY and CDR2 is SVGAGI (reference sequence). The J segment lost 8 bases and the V segment lost 4 bases, leaving 7 bases of the junction unmatched. CDR3 length: 13 residues. The CDR3 DNA reads as TGTGCCAGCAGTTCAAACAGGGGTGGAGGCTACACCTTC. This translates into CASSSNRGGGYTF.

V usage is TRBV7-9 and J usage is TRBJ1-4; 8 positions match TRBD1. The CDR3 has 15 amino acids. Trimming cost V 3 bases and J 7 bases; bases outside gene matches: 7. Germline loops: CDR1 SEHNR, CDR2 FQNEAQ (reference sequence). CDR3 residues: CASSFGRGLGEKLFF. The CDR3 region has the DNA TGTGCCAGCAGCTTTGGCAGGGGGCTCGGTGAAAAACTGTTTTTT.

The J gene is TRBJ1-6, the V gene TRBV5-6; a possible D gene is TRBD1 (5 bases). The CDR3 covers 15 residues. The germline V gene encodes CDR1 SGHDT and CDR2 YYEEEE. With 0 bases removed from V and 7 bases from J, the gap between germline ends came to 11 bases. The CDR3 is CASSLAGGWNSPLHF. Written as DNA, the CDR3 is TGTGCCAGCAGCTTGGCGGGGGGATGGAATTCACCCCTCCACTTT.

This clone has only one observation. CDR3 amino acids: CASSVGLAGGTDTQYF. The CDR3 DNA is TGCGCCAGCAGCGTCGGACTAGCGGGGGGCACAGATACGCAGTATTTT. This rearrangement joins TRBV10-1 to TRBJ2-3, with 13 bases aligning to TRBD2. CDR1 is WNHNN, CDR2 SYGVQD, per germline (reference sequence). This CDR3 is 16 amino acids long. V trimming: 6 bases; J trimming: 1 base; junction bases outside the gene matches: 4.

V gene TRBV30 combines with J gene TRBJ1-1; D remains ambiguous. The V gene lost 0 bases and the J gene lost 8 bases, with 19 bases spanning the gap. The CDR3 extends over 15 amino acids. In germline, CDR1 is GTSNPN, CDR2 SVGIG (reference sequence). CDR3 bases: TGTGCCTGGAGTGTACGCGGCATAAGGACCCGGGAAGCTTTCTTT. Translation: CAWSVRGIRTREAFF.

This chain links TRBV30 with TRBJ1-5; TRBD1 is a possible D gene (5 bases). This CDR3 is built from 15 residues. Trimming took off 0 bases at V and 9 bases at J, with 18 bases between the two ends. Germline assignment: CDR1 GTSNPN and CDR2 SVGIG (reference sequence). The CDR3 DNA sequence: TGTGCCTGGAGTGTACGAGGAGGGGACCTGGGGCCCCAGCATTTT. Its protein is CAWSVRGGDLGPQHF.

This chain uses TRBV30 with TRBJ2-7, with D unresolved. CDR1 is GTSNPN, CDR2 SVGIG, per germline (reference sequence). V shed 1 base and J shed 4 bases, with 5 bases lying between them. The CDR3 spans 11 residues. The DNA of the CDR3 is TGTGCCTGGAGTGGACCGTACGAGCAGTACTTC. Protein sequence: CAWSGPYEQYF.

This sequence joins TRBV29-1 and TRBJ1-1; 7 bases are shared with TRBD1. CDR1 and CDR2 (germline): SQVTM, ANQGSEA. This CDR3 has 13 amino acids. Trimming took 5 bases from V and 3 from J; bases not matched to a gene: 6. The CDR3 DNA sequence: TGCAGCGTTCAGACAGGGAGGCACACTGAAGCTTTCTTT. It codes for CSVQTGRHTEAFF. Together with reference TRBV29-1 and TRBJ1-1, the CDR3 gives the full variable domain: SAVISQKPSRDICQRGTSLTIQCQVDSQVTMMFWYRQQPGQSLTLIATANQGSEATYESGFVIDKFPISRPNLTFSTLTVSNMSPEDSSIYLCSVQTGRHTEAFFGQGTRLTVV.

The sample holds one count of this clone. The genes are TRBV5-6 and TRBJ2-3; unclear D gene. CDR1 and CDR2 (germline): SGHDT, YYEEEE. The CDR3 has 11 residues. V was pared by 3 bases and J by 11 bases, with 10 bases between. The CDR3 spells CASSSGPQQYF. CDR3 in DNA: TGTGCCAGCAGCTCCGGGCCCCAGCAGTATTTT.

The V and J genes are TRBV6-5 and TRBJ1-3; the D is unclear. Per germline, CDR1 MNHEY and CDR2 SVGAGI. The V and J ends lost 6 bases and 3 bases respectively, with 12 bases between them. The CDR3 has 14 amino acids. DNA for the CDR3: TGTGCCAGCAGGCCCGGGATGGGTGGAAACACCATATATTTT. Translated, it gives CASRPGMGGNTIYF.

The chain has TRBV9 and TRBJ2-2; maybe TRBD1 (6 bases). Germline loops: CDR1 SGDLS, CDR2 YYNGEE. V shed 5 bases and J shed 3 bases, with 14 bases lying between them. The CDR3 runs to 15 residues. In DNA form, the CDR3 reads TGTGCCAGCAGACCCTCAGGGGCGTACACCGGGGAGCTGTTTTTT. Its protein is CASRPSGAYTGELFF.

In its sample, this clone was seen once. The chain is built from TRBV6-5 and TRBJ2-3; the D gene is possibly TRBD1 (7 bases). Trimming shortened V by 2 bases and J by 9 bases, and 9 bases separated the two germline ends. CDR1 and CDR2 from the germline V gene are MNHEY and SVGAGI. The CDR3 has 12 residues. CDR3 nucleotides: TGTGCCAGCAGTTACGCAGGGGGGACGCAGTATTTT. Protein product: CASSYAGGTQYF.

This clone showed up just once. The rearrangement joins TRBV7-8 to TRBJ2-5; D is unclear. From germline, CDR1 is SGHVS and CDR2 FQNEAQ. The CDR3 sequence is 15 residues long. V lost 2 bases and J 3 bases, leaving 13 bases between the germline ends. The CDR3 DNA reads as TGTGCCAGCAGCTTATCGTGGCAGAGAAAAGAGACCCAGTACTTC. Translating gives CASSLSWQRKETQYF.

The chain joins TRBV5-4 to TRBJ1-2; D is possibly TRBD1 (5 bases). Germline CDR1 reads SGHNT; CDR2 reads YYREEE (reference sequence). The CDR3 is made up of 15 amino acids. V gave up 4 bases and J gave up 6 bases, with 19 bases separating them. The DNA for the CDR3 is TGTGCCAGCAGCCCCGGCGGGGCTTCGCGGGATGGCTACACCTTC. Encoded protein: CASSPGGASRDGYTF.

Only a few counts were recorded for this clone. J is TRBJ2-2 and V is TRBV5-1, with 8 bases that match TRBD2. The junction had 1 base not matched to a gene; V was cut back by 4 bases and J by 5 bases. Germline V lookup: CDR1 SGHRS, CDR2 YFSETQ. The CDR3 length is 13 residues. CDR3 residues: CASSPGGTGELFF. CDR3 DNA: TGCGCCAGCAGCCCGGGGGGGACCGGGGAGCTGTTTTTT.

The V gene is TRBV7-3, the J gene TRBJ2-7; 9 positions match TRBD1. CDR1 and CDR2 (germline): SGHTA, FQGTGA. V lost 5 bases and J lost 2; bases outside the gene matches: 10. The CDR3 covers 16 residues. The CDR3 DNA follows: TGTGCCAGCAGCAAAACCGGGACAGGGACGACCTACGAGCAGTACTTC. This encodes CASSKTGTGTTYEQYF.

The J gene is TRBJ1-6, the V gene TRBV3-1 (or the pseudogene TRBV3-2), with D hard to call. The length of the CDR3 is 12 residues. Germline V gene lookup returns CDR1 LGHDT and CDR2 YNNKEL (reference sequence). Between the trimmed V and J ends, which lost 3 bases and 8 bases, there was a span of 5 bases. The CDR3 DNA sequence: TGTGCCAGCAGCCATGGGTATTCACCCCTCCACTTT. Its translation is CASSHGYSPLHF.

The V call is TRBV9, the J call TRBJ2-2; D gene unclear. V was clipped by 0 bases and J by 6 bases, with 3 bases between them. This CDR3 contains 12 residues. The germline V gene has CDR1 SGDLS and CDR2 YYNGEE. CDR3 coding DNA: TGTGCCAGCAGCGTAGTAGCCGGGGAGCTGTTTTTT. It yields the protein CASSVVAGELFF.

This chain links TRBV9 with TRBJ1-3; tentatively, D is TRBD1 (6 bases). The CDR3 contains 14 residues. Germline V gene lookup returns CDR1 SGDLS and CDR2 YYNGEE. The V end was cut by 0 bases, the J end by 9 bases, with 13 bases between. In DNA form, the CDR3 reads TGTGCCAGCAGCGTAGTGGGGGCCGGGAGCACCATATATTTT. It codes for CASSVVGAGSTIYF.

The gene calls are TRBV6-2 or TRBV6-3 and TRBJ2-3, with TRBD2 matching 13 bases. The junction had 2 bases not matched to a gene; V was cut back by 2 bases and J by 6 bases. This CDR3 has 15 residues. CDR1 and CDR2 (germline): MNHEY, SVGEGT. The CDR3 region is CASSYGLAGEDTQYF. The CDR3 coding sequence is TGTGCCAGCAGTTACGGACTAGCGGGAGAGGATACGCAGTATTTT.

The chain joins TRBV5-5 to TRBJ1-6; 7 bases map to TRBD1. The CDR3 length is 16 residues. V lost 0 bases to trimming and J lost 10 bases; unmatched junction nucleotides: 10. Germline CDR1 and CDR2: SGHKS and YYEKEE (reference sequence). CDR3 bases: TGTGCCAGCAGCTTGGCCGGGGGGACAGCCGAATCACCCCTCCACTTT. It is translated as CASSLAGGTAESPLHF. The full variable domain, in which reference TRBV5-5 and TRBJ1-6 provide the parts outside the CDR3, is DAGVTQSPTHLIKTRGQQVTLRCSPISGHKSVSWYQQVLGQGPQFIFQYYEKEERGRGNFPDRFSARQFPNYSSELNVNALLLGDSALYLCASSLAGGTAESPLHFGNGTRLTVT.

V and J are TRBV9 and TRBJ2-1; D call uncertain. This CDR3 contains 13 residues. Trimming shortened V by 2 bases and J by 8 bases, and 11 bases separated the two germline ends. From germline, CDR1 is SGDLS and CDR2 YYNGEE. The CDR3 region is CASSVFDLDEQFF. The CDR3 coding sequence is TGTGCCAGCAGCGTGTTCGACCTCGATGAGCAGTTCTTC.

The chain carries TRBV5-1 and TRBJ1-1; 8 nucleotides agree with TRBD1. V shed 0 bases and J 0 bases; nucleotides not matched to a gene: 16. The CDR3 length is 20 residues. The germline V gene has CDR1 SGHRS and CDR2 YFSETQ. The CDR3 here is CASSLAPRTGLLHMNTEAFF. In DNA form, the CDR3 reads TGCGCCAGCAGCTTGGCCCCTCGGACAGGGCTACTCCACATGAACACTGAAGCTTTCTTT. Filled out from reference TRBV5-1 and TRBJ1-1, the complete variable domain reads KAGVTQTPRYLIKTRGQQVTLSCSPISGHRSVSWYQQTPGQGLQFLFEYFSETQRNKGNFPGRFSGRQFSNSRSEMNVSTLELGDSALYLCASSLAPRTGLLHMNTEAFFGQGTRLTVV.

The CDR3 nucleotides are TGCAGCGTTGAACTGGGACAGGGGTCTGGGGCCAACGTCCTGACTTTC. Translated: CSVELGQGSGANVLTF. This chain links TRBV29-1 with TRBJ2-6, with 10 bases aligning to TRBD1. Germline loops: CDR1 SQVTM, CDR2 ANQGSEA. The CDR3 is made up of 16 amino acids. With V trimmed by 2 bases and J by 1 base, 2 bases remained unmatched. Complete variable domain (other parts from reference TRBV29-1 and TRBJ2-6): SAVISQKPSRDICQRGTSLTIQCQVDSQVTMMFWYRQQPGQSLTLIATANQGSEATYESGFVIDKFPISRPNLTFSTLTVSNMSPEDSSIYLCSVELGQGSGANVLTFGAGSRLTVL.

The chain joins TRBV19 to TRBJ2-2, with D tentatively TRBD2 (6 bases). The germline CDR1 and CDR2 sequences are LNHDA and SQIVND (reference sequence). Trimming took 4 bases from V and 1 from J, leaving 13 bases between them. The CDR3 totals 16 residues. The DNA for the CDR3 is TGTGCCAGTAGTACCCTTCTCGGGGGGAACACCGGGGAGCTGTTTTTT. Amino acids: CASSTLLGGNTGELFF.